Sequencing of this T cell receptor beta chain was carried out in a study of cytomegalovirus exposure and HLA in healthy donors. The PCR contained 60 Vbeta and 13 Jbeta primers. TCRdb's table, derived via immunoSEQ multiplex PCR, lists solely in-frame clones and lacks some. The sample lists 99,000 or so clones, 9.5% to 13% occurring once. J lost 4 bases, V lost 6 bases, and 8 bases had no gene match. The CDR3 runs to 14 residues. Germline V lookup: CDR1 LNHDA, CDR2 SQIVND (reference sequence). The chain links TRBV19 to TRBJ1-2, with 7 bases identical to TRBD1. This clonotype was obtained from a man aged 35 to 55 in good health and CMV-seropositive. What was sequenced was PBMCs. CDR3: CASRVWDRTYGYTF. The CDR3 nucleotides are TGTGCCAGTAGGGTATGGGACAGAACCTATGGCTACACCTTC. The full variable domain, its missing parts supplied by reference TRBV19 and TRBJ1-2, is DGGITQSPKYLFRKEGQNVTLSCEQNLNHDAMYWYRQDPGQGLRLIYYSQIVNDFQKGDIAEGYSVSREKKESFPLTVTSAQKNPTAFYLCASRVWDRTYGYTFGSGTRLTVV.